This is a list of T cell receptor beta chains from one sample in a study of CD8+CD57+ T cells in acquired aplastic anemia. From the reads, TCRdb called clonotypes with MiXCR, one entry per CDR3 protein. The sample includes around 500,000 distinct CDR3 sequences, around 30% of them seen just once. The sample consisted of sorted CD4+, CD8+, or CD8+CD57+ T cells (not recorded which) from PBMCs. The receptors shown here come from a human donor with aplastic anemia. CDR3s include the opening cysteine and the closing phenylalanine or tryptophan. Fields, in order: J gene, D gene, clone size, V gene, CDR3 protein, CDR3 DNA. The D gene is left open where the match is weak. Size values are once, few and many counts, or a class for expanded clones, and some rows have none.

>TRBJ2-3|TRBD1|few|TRBV2
CASSPTGGKTDTQYF
TGTGCCAGCAGCCCGACAGGGGGCAAGACAGATACGCAGTATTTT
>TRBJ1-5|TRBD1|.|TRBV4-2
CASSQEAGGRQPQHF
TGTGCCAGCAGCCAAGAAGCAGGGGGTCGGCAGCCCCAGCATTTT
>TRBJ2-1|.|.|TRBV20-1
CSARRHGGVHNEQFF
TGCAGTGCTAGGCGCCACGGGGGTGTTCACAATGAGCAGTTCTTC
>TRBJ2-7|.|.|TRBV20-1
CSARDGSAYEQYF
TGCAGTGCTAGAGACGGATCGGCCTACGAGCAGTACTTC
>TRBJ1-2|.|few|TRBV24-1
CATRGQSGSGYTF
TGTGCCACCAGAGGTCAAAGCGGATCTGGCTACACCTTC
>TRBJ2-7|TRBD1|few|TRBV10-1
CASSEGTGNYYEQYF
TGCGCCAGCAGTGAGGGGACAGGGAATTACTACGAGCAGTACTTC
>TRBJ2-7|.|.|TRBV6-1
CASIEEATRKQYF
TGTGCCAGCATTGAGGAGGCGACGAGGAAGCAGTACTTC
>TRBJ1-3|.|many|TRBV6-1
CASTQTWTGNTIYF
TGTGCCAGCACTCAGACTTGGACTGGAAACACCATATATTTT
>TRBJ2-7|.|few|TRBV11-2
CASSSLSDPNFNYEQYF
TGTGCCAGCAGCTCACTTTCGGACCCGAATTTTAACTACGAGCAGTACTTC
>TRBJ2-3|.|.|TRBV7-9
CASSKADTDTQYF
TGTGCCAGCAGTAAAGCGGACACAGATACGCAGTATTTT
>TRBJ1-3|.|once|TRBV10-3
CAISGAGEGNTIYF
TGTGCCATCAGCGGGGCAGGGGAGGGGAACACCATATATTTT
>TRBJ1-3|.|.|TRBV28
CASSQGFVGNTIYF
TGTGCCAGCAGTCAGGGGTTCGTCGGAAACACCATATATTTT
>TRBJ2-1|.|many|TRBV20-1
CSGSYNEQFF
TGCAGTGGGTCCTACAATGAGCAGTTCTTC
>TRBJ2-1|TRBD2|.|TRBV19
CASSTLAVSSYNEQFF
TGTGCCAGTAGTACACTAGCGGTAAGCTCCTACAATGAGCAGTTCTTC
>TRBJ1-6|.|.|TRBV15
CATSRDNYNSPLHF
TGTGCCACCAGCAGAGACAACTATAATTCACCCCTCCACTTT
>TRBJ2-7|.|many|TRBV12-3/TRBV12-4
CASSQSQGAQYF
TGTGCCAGCAGCCAGTCACAGGGCGCGCAGTACTTC
>TRBJ1-5|.|many|TRBV20-1
CSARDSNSNQPQHF
TGCAGTGCTAGAGATTCTAATAGCAATCAGCCCCAGCATTTT
>TRBJ1-3|TRBD1|few|TRBV4-3
CASSQTGTGTGNTIYF
TGCGCCAGCAGCCAAACCGGGACAGGGACTGGAAACACCATATATTTT
>TRBJ1-4|TRBD1|.|TRBV5-1
CASSVGTGDEKLFF
TGCGCCAGCAGCGTCGGGACAGGGGACGAAAAACTGTTTTTT
>TRBJ2-5|TRBD2|.|TRBV7-9
CASSLRRGGHIMILETQYF
TGTGCCAGCAGCTTAAGGCGGGGGGGACATATTATGATCCTGGAGACCCAGTACTTC
>TRBJ1-1|TRBD1|.|TRBV9
CASSVGDRAEAFF
TGTGCCAGCAGCGTAGGGGACAGGGCGGAAGCTTTCTTT
>TRBJ2-3|TRBD2|.|TRBV29-1
CSVTTSGGPDTQYF
TGCAGCGTCACGACTAGCGGGGGCCCAGATACGCAGTATTTT
>TRBJ2-5|.|few|TRBV24-1
CATSDYPYETQYF
TGTGCCACCAGTGATTACCCGTACGAGACCCAGTACTTC
>TRBJ1-5|.|many|TRBV24-1
CATSETSGGNQPQHF
TGTGCCACCAGTGAGACGTCCGGGGGCAATCAGCCCCAGCATTTT
>TRBJ2-1|TRBD2|.|TRBV10-1
CASSERSGLAGEVKQFF
TGCGCCAGCAGTGAGAGAAGCGGGTTAGCGGGAGAAGTAAAGCAGTTCTTC
>TRBJ1-6|.|few|TRBV11-2
CASSLDLRGGLSSYNSPLHF
TGTGCCAGCAGCTTAGATCTGAGGGGCGGATTAAGCTCCTATAATTCACCCCTCCACTTT
>TRBJ1-2|.|many|TRBV20-1
CSARRAQPGEGYTF
TGCAGTGCTAGACGGGCCCAGCCAGGGGAGGGCTACACCTTC
>TRBJ1-5|.|many|TRBV2
CASSESRAGGNQPQHF
TGTGCCAGCAGTGAATCGAGGGCAGGGGGCAATCAGCCCCAGCATTTT
>TRBJ2-3|TRBD2|many|TRBV7-2
CASRQTSGGDTQYF
TGTGCCAGCAGGCAGACTAGCGGGGGGGATACGCAGTATTTT
>TRBJ1-2|.|.|TRBV5-6
CASSFAGARSYTF
TGTGCCAGCAGCTTTGCAGGGGCTCGGAGCTACACCTTC
>TRBJ2-7|.|few|TRBV25-1
CASRYSISGSHEQYF
TGTGCCAGCAGATACTCTATATCCGGGAGTCACGAGCAGTACTTC
>TRBJ2-7|TRBD1|.|TRBV20-1
CSASISLVTGQLMEQYF
TGCAGTGCTAGCATTTCTTTAGTTACGGGACAGCTTATGGAGCAGTACTTC
>TRBJ2-2|.|.|TRBV12-3/TRBV12-4
CASSFQAMNTGELFF
TGTGCCAGCAGTTTCCAGGCGATGAACACCGGGGAGCTGTTTTTT
>TRBJ1-3|.|.|TRBV2
CASSYFEGKTGNTIYF
TGTGCCAGCAGTTACTTTGAGGGGAAGACTGGAAACACCATATATTTT
>TRBJ1-2|TRBD1|.|TRBV24-1
CATGTGNPHGYTF
TGTGCCACCGGGACAGGCAATCCCCATGGCTACACCTTC
>TRBJ1-2|TRBD1|many|TRBV7-2
CASSLGTGGAGNYGYTF
TGTGCCAGCAGCTTGGGGACAGGGGGCGCGGGTAACTATGGCTACACCTTC
>TRBJ2-1|.|few|TRBV19
CASLDSWGAGNEQFF
TGTGCCAGTTTGGATTCGTGGGGGGCCGGGAATGAGCAGTTCTTC
>TRBJ2-3|.|many|TRBV9
CASSVVPQNTDTQYF
TGTGCCAGCAGCGTGGTTCCCCAAAACACAGATACGCAGTATTTT